The rows below give T cell receptor beta chains drawn from one sample of a study of blood T cell repertoires in COVID-19. Generated by immunoSEQ multiplex PCR, the TCRdb table keeps only in-frame clones and is missing some. The sample lists approximately 170,000 clones; about 85% were seen once. Sequenced sample: peripheral blood. The receptors derive from a man older than 75 with COVID-19, enrolled during active disease. Each CDR3 is given with its conserved first and last residue. The D gene is left open where the match is weak. For some rows the clone size is stated as once, few or many, or as a class when expanded; others skip it.

j_gene	d_gene	v_gene	abundance	CDR3nt	CDR3aa
TRBJ1-1	.	TRBV4-3	few	TGCGCCAGCAGCCGTAACCGGAGACAGAGGAACACTGAAGCTTTCTTT	CASSRNRRQRNTEAFF
TRBJ1-2	.	TRBV5-5	.	TGTGCCAGCAGCCAAGCGGACGGCTACTATGGCTACACCTTC	CASSQADGYYGYTF
TRBJ2-7	.	TRBV7-2	.	TGTGCCAGCAGCCCAGGACTAAACTGGCAGTACTTC	CASSPGLNWQYF
TRBJ1-6	TRBD1	TRBV5-4	.	TGTGCCAGCAGTATTGGTGGGGACAGGGGGAATAATTCACCCCTCCACTTT	CASSIGGDRGNNSPLHF
TRBJ2-7	.	TRBV2	.	TGTGCCAGCAGTGCCGGGGAAGGGGGAGGGGCCTACGAGCAGTACTTC	CASSAGEGGGAYEQYF
TRBJ1-6	.	TRBV6-1	.	TGTGCCAGCAGTGAAAGGACATCCAATTCACCCCTCCACTTT	CASSERTSNSPLHF
TRBJ1-1	.	TRBV6-5	few	TGTGCCAGCAGTTACTCTAGAGAAATGAACACTGAAGCTTTCTTT	CASSYSREMNTEAFF
TRBJ1-5	.	TRBV3-1/TRBV3-2	.	TGTGCCAGCAGCCAGACAGCCCAGGAGCCCCAGCATTTT	CASSQTAQEPQHF
TRBJ1-6	TRBD1	TRBV7-3	few	TGTGCCAGCGGGCGACAGGGTGATTCACCCCTCCACTTT	CASGRQGDSPLHF
TRBJ2-7	TRBD1	TRBV12-5	few	TGTGCTAGTGGATTGGACAGGGACTACGAGCAGTACTTC	CASGLDRDYEQYF
TRBJ1-3	.	TRBV18	.	TGTGCCAGCTCACCACCAATACAGGGAAACACCATATATTTT	CASSPPIQGNTIYF
TRBJ2-2	TRBD1	TRBV5-1	once	TGCGCCAGCAGCTTGGGACAGGGGGCAGCCGGGGAGCTGTTTTTT	CASSLGQGAAGELFF
TRBJ2-1	TRBD2	TRBV19	few	TGTGCCAGTAGTTCTGTAGCGGGGGGGGTCAATGAGCAGTTCTTC	CASSSVAGGVNEQFF
TRBJ2-7	.	TRBV10-3	.	TGTGCCACAAGGGGGCAGGGGGGTACCTACGAGCAGTACTTC	CATRGQGGTYEQYF
TRBJ1-4	.	TRBV19	.	TGTGCCAGTCGGACAGCAACTAATGAAAAACTGTTTTTT	CASRTATNEKLFF
TRBJ1-1	.	TRBV5-5	.	TGTGCCAGCACCCAGGGAGGGGGCACTGAAGCTTTCTTT	CASTQGGGTEAFF
TRBJ2-3	.	TRBV6-5	.	TGTGCCAGCAGTCGCGGACAGTTCCTGGATACGCAGTATTTT	CASSRGQFLDTQYF
TRBJ2-5	TRBD2	TRBV28	.	TGTGCCAGCAGTAGGGGACTAGCGGGGGCAGAGACCCAGTACTTC	CASSRGLAGAETQYF
TRBJ2-2	TRBD2	TRBV6-5	.	TGTGCCAGCGAGACGGGGGGGCCCACCGGGGAGCTGTTTTTT	CASETGGPTGELFF
TRBJ1-3	.	TRBV7-2	.	TGTGCCAGCAGCTCTTATTCTGGAAACACCATATATTTT	CASSSYSGNTIYF
TRBJ1-4	.	TRBV5-1	.	TGCGCCAGCAGCTTGGCGGGCTTTGTAGGGGATGAAAAACTGTTTTTT	CASSLAGFVGDEKLFF
TRBJ1-2	TRBD1	TRBV3-1/TRBV3-2	.	TGTGCCAGCAGCCAAAGGGGGCCAAGGGGTGGCTACACCTTC	CASSQRGPRGGYTF
TRBJ2-3	TRBD2	TRBV10-1	.	TGCGCCAGCAGTATGGGTGCTAGCGGAGACACAGATACGCAGTATTTT	CASSMGASGDTDTQYF
TRBJ2-5	TRBD2	TRBV13	.	TGTGCCAGCAGCTATAGCGGGGCTTTCGAGACCCAGTACTTC	CASSYSGAFETQYF
TRBJ2-1	TRBD1	TRBV18	.	TGTGCCAGCTCACGGGACAGAGCCTACAATGAGCAGTTCTTC	CASSRDRAYNEQFF
TRBJ2-1	.	TRBV6-5	.	TGTGCCAGCACGGCGGGTGGCTCCTACAATGAGCAGTTCTTC	CASTAGGSYNEQFF
TRBJ1-4	.	TRBV6-6	.	TGTGCCAGCAGTTACTCGACGGGGGTGAGAGGTGAAAAACTGTTTTTT	CASSYSTGVRGEKLFF
TRBJ1-3	.	TRBV12-5	.	TGTGCTAGTGGTTCCTACCCTGGAAACACCATATATTTT	CASGSYPGNTIYF
TRBJ2-3	TRBD2	TRBV7-2	.	TGTGCCAGCACCTTCGGGGGGTTCACAGATACGCAGTATTTT	CASTFGGFTDTQYF
TRBJ1-1	.	TRBV6-2/TRBV6-3	.	TGTGCCAGCAGTTCGTGGGGCAGGGGCCAAGGGGACACTGAAGCTTTCTTT	CASSSWGRGQGDTEAFF
TRBJ1-2	.	TRBV6-5	.	TGTGCCAGCAGTTACAGGTCGGGGTGGGGCTACACCTTC	CASSYRSGWGYTF
TRBJ2-3	.	TRBV11-3	.	TGTGCCAGCAGCTTAGAGAGCGATAGCACAGATACGCAGTATTTT	CASSLESDSTDTQYF
TRBJ2-1	TRBD1	TRBV5-6	once	TGTGCCAGCACCAAACAGGGGGATTACAATGAGCAGTTCTTC	CASTKQGDYNEQFF
TRBJ2-1	TRBD1	TRBV7-2	.	TGTGCCAGCAGGAATAGGGGACAGGGGAAGACAGGTGAGCAGTTCTTC	CASRNRGQGKTGEQFF
TRBJ1-5	.	TRBV15	once	TGTGCCACCAGCAGATCAGGGGATCAGCCCCAGCATTTT	CATSRSGDQPQHF
TRBJ1-2	TRBD1	TRBV27	.	TGTGCCAGCAGCTCCAACAGGGGGCACGACTATGGCTACACCTTC	CASSSNRGHDYGYTF
TRBJ2-1	TRBD2	TRBV2	.	TGTGCCAGCATACGGAGCGGGGCCCCTTCCTACAATGAGCAGTTCTTC	CASIRSGAPSYNEQFF
TRBJ1-2	.	TRBV29-1	.	TGCAGCGTTGTACAGGGAGACTATGGCTACACCTTC	CSVVQGDYGYTF
TRBJ1-3	.	TRBV3-1/TRBV3-2	.	TGTGCCAGCAGCCCACCGTACTTACAGGGAAACACCATATATTTT	CASSPPYLQGNTIYF
TRBJ1-4	.	TRBV5-4	.	TGTGCCAGCAGCTCCGCAGGGAACATCAATGAAAAACTGTTTTTT	CASSSAGNINEKLFF